A single sample is the source of the 8 T cell receptor beta chains below, sequenced in a study of IL-17A CD8 T cells in psoriatic arthritis synovium. Actively inflamed joints of psoriatic arthritis patients supplied the aspirated synovial fluid. The table came from immunoSEQ multiplex PCR; TCRdb's copy has only in-frame clones and leaves some out. The data hold 2,000 to 2,500 clones, with approximately 65% observed a single time. The specimen was memory CD8+ T cells from synovial fluid. Subset of the sample: bulk memory CD8+ T cells (CD45RA-CD27+/- and CD45RA+CD27-). These receptors were collected from a human donor with psoriatic arthritis.

Only a few counts were recorded for this clone. The CDR3 nucleotides read TGTGCCATCAGTGACGAGGGGCTTGACACTGAAGCTTTCTTT. As protein: CAISDEGLDTEAFF. The chain carries TRBV10-3 and TRBJ1-1, with D possibly TRBD1 on 5 matching bases. This CDR3 has 14 residues. Between the trimmed V and J ends, which lost 3 bases and 3 bases, there was a span of 11 bases. The germline V gene encodes CDR1 ENHRY and CDR2 SYGVKD.

This sequence joins TRBV6-5 and TRBJ2-5; D call uncertain. The CDR3 loop spans 14 amino acids. V lost 5 bases to trimming and J lost 1 base, with 11 bases between them. Germline CDR1 reads MNHEY; CDR2 reads SVGAGI. The CDR3 DNA reads as TGTGCCAGCAGTCCCACCGGGTCCCAAGAGACCCAGTACTTC. The encoded protein is CASSPTGSQETQYF.

The chain recombines TRBV4-2 with TRBJ2-1, with 7 nucleotides matching TRBD2. The CDR3 loop spans 15 amino acids. Unmatched junction bases numbered 2, after V lost 0 bases and J lost 3 bases. Germline lookup yields CDR1 LGHNA and CDR2 YNFKEQ. CDR3 region: CASSQDASGYNEQFF. In nucleotides, the CDR3 is TGTGCCAGCAGCCAAGACGCTAGCGGCTACAATGAGCAGTTCTTC.

This sequence joins TRBV5-8 and TRBJ2-4; possibly TRBD1 for D (6 bases). The CDR3 spans 13 residues. Germline values: CDR1 SGHTS, CDR2 YDEGEE. V was clipped by 2 bases and J by 8 bases, with 11 bases between them. Here the CDR3 DNA reads TGTGCCAGCAGCTTTCAGGGGAGTGACATTCAGTACTTC. Translation gives CASSFQGSDIQYF.

This clone was picked up a small number of times. This chain connects TRBV5-6 to TRBJ1-2; 8 nucleotides match TRBD1. Germline V gene data show CDR1 as SGHDT and CDR2 as YYEEEE. The CDR3 sequence is 15 residues long. V shed 4 bases and J 3 bases; nucleotides not matched to a gene: 8. CDR3 in amino acids: CASSGETGAYYGYTF. The CDR3 DNA follows: TGTGCCAGCAGCGGCGAGACAGGGGCCTACTATGGCTACACCTTC.

This chain links TRBV6-9 with TRBJ2-7, with a possible D match to TRBD1 (6 bases). Trimming left V 5 bases short and J 2 bases short, with 16 bases between. The CDR3 runs 15 residues. Germline CDR1 is MNHGY and CDR2 is SVAAGI. CDR3 protein: CASSGRDTLTYEQYV. CDR3 sequence (DNA): TGTGCCAGCAGTGGTCGGGACACCCTCACCTACGAGCAGTACGTC.

The genes are TRBV15 and TRBJ2-5, with TRBD2 matching over 10 bases. V shed 7 bases and J 3 bases; nucleotides not matched to a gene: 5. This CDR3 contains 14 residues. Germline CDR1 and CDR2: LNHNV and YYDKDF (reference sequence). CDR3 amino acids: CATTSGSWEETQYF. The DNA for the CDR3 is TGTGCCACCACTAGCGGGAGCTGGGAAGAGACCCAGTACTTC.

V and J are TRBV27 and TRBJ1-1; D is undetermined. The CDR3 contains 15 residues. Germline V gives CDR1 MNHEY, CDR2 SMNVEV (reference sequence). Trimming took off 1 base at V and 4 bases at J, with 13 bases between the two ends. CDR3 nucleotides: TGTGCCAGCAGTTTATTCGGTCCTTGGGGCACTGAAGCTTTCTTT. This sequence encodes CASSLFGPWGTEAFF.